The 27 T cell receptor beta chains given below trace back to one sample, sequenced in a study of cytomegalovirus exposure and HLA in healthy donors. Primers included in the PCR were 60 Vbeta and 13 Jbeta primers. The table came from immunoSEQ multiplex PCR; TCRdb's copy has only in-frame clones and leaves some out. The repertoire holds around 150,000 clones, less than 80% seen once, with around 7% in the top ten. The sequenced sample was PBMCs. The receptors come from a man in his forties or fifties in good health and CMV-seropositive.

The CDR3 protein is CASGPRWGPYEQYF. For the CDR3, the DNA is TGTGCTAGTGGTCCGCGATGGGGGCCCTACGAGCAGTACTTC. The genes are TRBV12-5 and TRBJ2-7; D is possibly TRBD1 (6 bases). Deletions cut 5 bases from V and 2 bases from J, with 13 bases between. Germline CDR1 LGHNT, CDR2 FRNRAP. The CDR3 is 14 residues long.

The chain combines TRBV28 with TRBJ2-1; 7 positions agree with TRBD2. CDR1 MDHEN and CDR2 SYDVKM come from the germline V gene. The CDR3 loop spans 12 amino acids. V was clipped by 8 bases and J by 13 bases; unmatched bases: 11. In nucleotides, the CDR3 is TGTGCCAGCTCAGTGCGGGAGCTGGAACAGTTCTTC. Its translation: CASSVRELEQFF.

CDR3 DNA sequence: TGTGCCAGCAGCCTTTGGGGAGGGAACACTGAAGCTTTCTTT. As protein: CASSLWGGNTEAFF. The gene calls are TRBV7-8 and TRBJ1-1; no firm D call. CDR1 and CDR2 (germline): SGHVS, FQNEAQ. The CDR3 length is 14 residues. The ends were cut back, 5 bases at V and 1 base at J, with 11 bases in the middle.

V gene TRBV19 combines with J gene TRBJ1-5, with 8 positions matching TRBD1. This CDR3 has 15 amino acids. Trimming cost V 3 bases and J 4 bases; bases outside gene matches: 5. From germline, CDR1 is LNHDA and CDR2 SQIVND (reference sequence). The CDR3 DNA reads TGTGCCAGTAGTATTAGGACAGGGATGAATCAGCCCCAGCATTTT. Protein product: CASSIRTGMNQPQHF.

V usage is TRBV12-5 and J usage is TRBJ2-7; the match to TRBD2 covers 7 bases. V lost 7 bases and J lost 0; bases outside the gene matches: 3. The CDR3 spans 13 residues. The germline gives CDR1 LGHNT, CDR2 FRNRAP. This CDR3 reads CASAGGSSYEQYF. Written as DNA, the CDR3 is TGTGCTAGTGCCGGGGGGAGCTCCTACGAGCAGTACTTC.

The CDR3 DNA follows: TGCGCCAGCAGCTTGGGTACAGGGGGCGAAGAGACCCAGTACTTC. It encodes CASSLGTGGEETQYF. J is TRBJ2-5 and V is TRBV5-1, with 9 bases aligning to TRBD1. This CDR3 contains 15 residues. The germline CDR1 and CDR2 sequences are SGHRS and YFSETQ. V dropped 0 bases and J dropped 3; count of bases not matched to a gene: 3.

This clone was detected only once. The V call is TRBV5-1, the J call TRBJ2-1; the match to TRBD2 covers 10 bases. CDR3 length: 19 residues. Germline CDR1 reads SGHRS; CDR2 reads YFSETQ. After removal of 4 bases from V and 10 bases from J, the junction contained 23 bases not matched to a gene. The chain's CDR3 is CASSLRGSGGLLQTHEQFF. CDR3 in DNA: TGCGCCAGCAGCCTACGGGGTAGCGGGGGGCTCTTACAAACACACGAGCAGTTCTTC.

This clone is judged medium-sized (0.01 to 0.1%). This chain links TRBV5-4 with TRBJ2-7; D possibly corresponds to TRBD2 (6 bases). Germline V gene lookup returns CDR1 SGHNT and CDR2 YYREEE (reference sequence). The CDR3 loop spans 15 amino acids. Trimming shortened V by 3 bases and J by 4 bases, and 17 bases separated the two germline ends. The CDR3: CASSSPSEGLYEQYF. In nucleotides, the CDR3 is TGTGCCAGCAGCTCGCCATCGGAGGGTCTTTACGAGCAGTACTTC.

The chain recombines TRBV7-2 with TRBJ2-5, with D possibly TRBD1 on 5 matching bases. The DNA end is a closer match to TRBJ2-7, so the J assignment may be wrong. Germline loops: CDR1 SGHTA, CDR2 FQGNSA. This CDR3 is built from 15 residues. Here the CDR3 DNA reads TGTGCCAGCAGCCCCCCAGCGACAGTAGTCTACGAGCAGTACTTC. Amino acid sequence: CASSPPATVVYEQYF.

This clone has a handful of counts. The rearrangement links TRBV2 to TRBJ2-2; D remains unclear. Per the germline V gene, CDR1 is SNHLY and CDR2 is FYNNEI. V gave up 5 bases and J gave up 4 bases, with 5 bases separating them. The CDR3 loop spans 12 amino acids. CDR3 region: CASSYGTGELFF. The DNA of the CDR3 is TGTGCCAGCAGTTACGGCACCGGGGAGCTGTTTTTT.

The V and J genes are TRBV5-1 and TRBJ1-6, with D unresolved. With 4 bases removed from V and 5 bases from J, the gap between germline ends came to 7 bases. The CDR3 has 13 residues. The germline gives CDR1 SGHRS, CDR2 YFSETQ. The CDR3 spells CASSMGDNSPLHF. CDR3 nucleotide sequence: TGCGCCAGCAGCATGGGAGATAATTCACCCCTCCACTTT.

CDR3 bases: TGTGCCAGCAGCTCGGGACTGAGCAATCAGCCCCAGCATTTT. It encodes CASSSGLSNQPQHF. The gene calls are TRBV7-6 and TRBJ1-5; TRBD1 is a possible D gene (5 bases). V lost 4 bases and J 1 base, leaving 8 bases between the germline ends. This CDR3 has 14 residues. From germline, CDR1 is SGHVS and CDR2 FNYEAQ.

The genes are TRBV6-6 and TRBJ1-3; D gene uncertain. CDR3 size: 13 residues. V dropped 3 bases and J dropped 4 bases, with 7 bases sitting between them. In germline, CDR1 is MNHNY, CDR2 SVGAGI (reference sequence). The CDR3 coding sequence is TGTGCCAGCAGTTATGTAGAAGGAAACACCATATATTTT. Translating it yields CASSYVEGNTIYF.

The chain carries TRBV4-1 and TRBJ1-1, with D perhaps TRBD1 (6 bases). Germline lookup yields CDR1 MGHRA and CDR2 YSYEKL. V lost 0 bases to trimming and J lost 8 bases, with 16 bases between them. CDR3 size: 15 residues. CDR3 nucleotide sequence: TGCGCCAGCAGCCAAGAATTTATGGGACAACCAGAAGCTTTCTTT. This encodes CASSQEFMGQPEAFF.

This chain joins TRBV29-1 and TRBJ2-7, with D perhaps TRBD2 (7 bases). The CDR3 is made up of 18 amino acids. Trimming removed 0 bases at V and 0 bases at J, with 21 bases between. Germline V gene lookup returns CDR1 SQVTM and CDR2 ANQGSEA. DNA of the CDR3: TGCAGCGTTGAAGATAGGGGGGTCGGGGGGCAGGTCTCCTACGAGCAGTACTTC. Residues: CSVEDRGVGGQVSYEQYF.

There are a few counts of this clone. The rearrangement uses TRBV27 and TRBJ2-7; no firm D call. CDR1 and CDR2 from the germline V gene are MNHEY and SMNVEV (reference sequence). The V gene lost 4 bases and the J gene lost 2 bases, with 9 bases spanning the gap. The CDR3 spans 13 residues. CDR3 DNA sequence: TGTGCCAGCAGTTCCGACACAACCTACGAGCAGTACTTC. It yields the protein CASSSDTTYEQYF.

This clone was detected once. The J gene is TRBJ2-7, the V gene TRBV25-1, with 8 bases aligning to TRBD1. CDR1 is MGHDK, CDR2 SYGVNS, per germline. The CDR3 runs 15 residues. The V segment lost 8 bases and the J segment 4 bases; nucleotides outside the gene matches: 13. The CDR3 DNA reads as TGTGCCAGCGCTAGGGGACAGGCGAATTTTTACGAGCAGTACTTC. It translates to CASARGQANFYEQYF.

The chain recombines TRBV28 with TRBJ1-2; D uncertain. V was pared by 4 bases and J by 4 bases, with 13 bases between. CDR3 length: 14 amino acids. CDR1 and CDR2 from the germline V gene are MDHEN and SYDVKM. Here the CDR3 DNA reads TGTGCCAGCAGTTCGGCAGGAAAAGGCTATGGCTACACCTTC. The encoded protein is CASSSAGKGYGYTF.

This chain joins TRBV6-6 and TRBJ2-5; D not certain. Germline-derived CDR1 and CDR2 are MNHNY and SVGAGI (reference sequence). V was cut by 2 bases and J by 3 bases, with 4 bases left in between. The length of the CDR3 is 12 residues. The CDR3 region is CASSYQKETQYF. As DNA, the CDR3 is TGTGCCAGCAGTTACCAGAAAGAGACCCAGTACTTC.

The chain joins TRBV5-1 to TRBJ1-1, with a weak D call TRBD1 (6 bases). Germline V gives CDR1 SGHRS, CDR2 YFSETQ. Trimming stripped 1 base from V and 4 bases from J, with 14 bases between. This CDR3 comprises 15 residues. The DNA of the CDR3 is TGCGCCAGCAGCTTGAAGGCAGGGGTCTTCACTGAAGCTTTCTTT. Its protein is CASSLKAGVFTEAFF.

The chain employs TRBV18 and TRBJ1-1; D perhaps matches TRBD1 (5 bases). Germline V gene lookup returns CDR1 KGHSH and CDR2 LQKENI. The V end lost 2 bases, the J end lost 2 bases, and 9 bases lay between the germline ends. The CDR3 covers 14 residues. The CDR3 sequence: CASSPGGTNTEAFF. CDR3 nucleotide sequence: TGTGCCAGCTCACCAGGGGGGACTAACACTGAAGCTTTCTTT.

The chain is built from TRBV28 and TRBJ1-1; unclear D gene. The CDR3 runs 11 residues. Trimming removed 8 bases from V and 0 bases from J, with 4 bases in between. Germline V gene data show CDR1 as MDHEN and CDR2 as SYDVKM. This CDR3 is CASQVNTEAFF. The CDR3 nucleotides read TGTGCCAGCCAGGTGAACACTGAAGCTTTCTTT.

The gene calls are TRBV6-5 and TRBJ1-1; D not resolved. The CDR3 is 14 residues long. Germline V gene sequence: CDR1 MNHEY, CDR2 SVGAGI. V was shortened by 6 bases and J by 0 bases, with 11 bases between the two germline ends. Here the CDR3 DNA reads TGTGCCAGCAGCCCATGGAGTTTGAACACTGAAGCTTTCTTT. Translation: CASSPWSLNTEAFF.

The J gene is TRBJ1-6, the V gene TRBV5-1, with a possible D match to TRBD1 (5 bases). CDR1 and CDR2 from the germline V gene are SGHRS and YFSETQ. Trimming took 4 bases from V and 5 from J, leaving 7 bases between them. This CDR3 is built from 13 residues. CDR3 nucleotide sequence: TGCGCCAGCAGCGACAGCGATAATTCACCCCTCCACTTT. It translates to CASSDSDNSPLHF.

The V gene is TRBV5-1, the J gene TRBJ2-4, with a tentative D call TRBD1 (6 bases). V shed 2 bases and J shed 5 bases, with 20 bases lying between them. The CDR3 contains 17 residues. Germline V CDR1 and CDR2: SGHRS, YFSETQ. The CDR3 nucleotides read TGCGCCAGCAGCTTAGACCACCAAACAGGGAGCCAAAACATTCAGTACTTC. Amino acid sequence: CASSLDHQTGSQNIQYF.

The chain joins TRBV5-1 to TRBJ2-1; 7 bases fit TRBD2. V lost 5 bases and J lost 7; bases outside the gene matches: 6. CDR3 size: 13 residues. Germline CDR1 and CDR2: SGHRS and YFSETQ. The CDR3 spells CASRSGTTNEQFF. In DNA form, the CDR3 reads TGCGCCAGCAGGTCCGGGACTACGAATGAGCAGTTCTTC. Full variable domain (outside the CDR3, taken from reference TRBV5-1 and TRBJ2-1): KAGVTQTPRYLIKTRGQQVTLSCSPISGHRSVSWYQQTPGQGLQFLFEYFSETQRNKGNFPGRFSGRQFSNSRSEMNVSTLELGDSALYLCASRSGTTNEQFFGPGTRLTVL.

For the CDR3, the DNA is TGTGCCAGCAGCGCCTTCGGACAGGGGTCCTACGAGCAGTACTTC. Translating it yields CASSAFGQGSYEQYF. The chain links TRBV7-8 to TRBJ2-7; 9 bases are a match to TRBD1. J lost 1 base, V lost 5 bases, and 6 bases had no gene match. This CDR3 is built from 15 residues. Germline CDR1 reads SGHVS; CDR2 reads FQNEAQ.